Presented here are 7 T cell receptor beta chains from one specimen sequenced in a study of T cell responses to AZD1222 COVID-19 vaccine listed by TCRdb under 2021. Receptor amplification or capture employed the immunoSEQ multiplex PCR assay. The source is immuneACCESS, and TCRdb retained only in-frame sequences with V and J called. Part of the clones is not carried over; for the studies checked, unresolved V genes explain less than half of this, and the remainder is unexplained. The sample table shows 150,000 to 200,000 clones, and roughly 94% are seen once. Clones ranked in the top ten supply approximately 0.58% of the sample. This sample's time point label indicates: baseline before first vaccination. The material sequenced was peripheral blood, taken on day 0 of AZD1222 vaccination. The source of these receptors is an adult in good health.

This chain joins TRBV28 and TRBJ2-7; D not resolved. Trimming took off 6 bases at V and 3 bases at J, with 18 bases between the two ends. The germline V gene has CDR1 MDHEN and CDR2 SYDVKM. This CDR3 has 15 amino acids. CDR3 loop: CASSPLGNHNYEQYF. The CDR3 DNA reads TGTGCCAGCAGCCCCCTGGGGAATCACAACTACGAGCAGTACTTC.

The chain recombines TRBV4-1 with TRBJ1-2, with D hard to call. The CDR3 length is 14 residues. The V end lost 1 base, the J end lost 1 base, and 7 bases lay between the germline ends. The germline CDR1 and CDR2 sequences are MGHRA and YSYEKL. CDR3 coding DNA: TGCGCCAGCAGCCAAGTAGCGGGTAACTATGGCTACACCTTC. This sequence encodes CASSQVAGNYGYTF.

This clone is a singleton in its sample. This chain connects TRBV6-2 or TRBV6-3 to TRBJ2-5; a weak D match, TRBD2 (5 bases). V dropped 2 bases and J dropped 5 bases, with 18 bases sitting between them. Germline loops: CDR1 MNHEY, CDR2 SVGEGT. The length of the CDR3 is 16 residues. The CDR3 region has the DNA TGTGCCAGCAGTTACACGAGACTATCCGCGGAGGAGACCCAGTACTTC. Protein: CASSYTRLSAEETQYF.

This chain uses TRBV3-1 (or the pseudogene TRBV3-2) with TRBJ1-1; D gene uncertain. Trimming cost V 3 bases and J 4 bases, with 12 bases left between them. Germline V gene data show CDR1 as LGHDT and CDR2 as YNNKEL (reference sequence). The CDR3 length is 14 residues. In DNA form, the CDR3 reads TGTGCCAGCAGCCAGACCGCCTCGGGCACTGAAGCTTTCTTT. Amino acid sequence: CASSQTASGTEAFF.

J is TRBJ1-5 and V is TRBV27; D remains ambiguous. CDR3 length: 14 amino acids. Germline V lookup: CDR1 MNHEY, CDR2 SMNVEV (reference sequence). Between the trimmed V and J ends, which lost 8 bases and 11 bases, there was a span of 22 bases. In nucleotides, the CDR3 is TGTGCCAGCGGCAGGAACTTCCAGGATCGGTCCCAGCATTTT. This encodes CASGRNFQDRSQHF.

This clone appeared a few times. The genes are TRBV28 and TRBJ2-7, with D perhaps TRBD1 or TRBD2 (5 bases each). Germline V CDR1 and CDR2: MDHEN, SYDVKM. The V end lost 3 bases, the J end lost 5 bases, and 17 bases lay between the germline ends. This CDR3 is built from 15 residues. CDR3 amino acids: CASSFRGQKDNEQYF. CDR3 nucleotides: TGTGCCAGCAGTTTCCGGGGCCAGAAAGACAACGAGCAGTACTTC.

The chain employs TRBV6-5 and TRBJ1-4; unclear D gene. The CDR3 contains 11 residues. Between the trimmed V and J ends, which lost 5 bases and 13 bases, there was a span of 11 bases. Per germline, CDR1 MNHEY and CDR2 SVGAGI. The CDR3 protein is CASSLQIALFF. CDR3 DNA sequence: TGTGCCAGCAGTCTACAAATAGCACTGTTTTTT.